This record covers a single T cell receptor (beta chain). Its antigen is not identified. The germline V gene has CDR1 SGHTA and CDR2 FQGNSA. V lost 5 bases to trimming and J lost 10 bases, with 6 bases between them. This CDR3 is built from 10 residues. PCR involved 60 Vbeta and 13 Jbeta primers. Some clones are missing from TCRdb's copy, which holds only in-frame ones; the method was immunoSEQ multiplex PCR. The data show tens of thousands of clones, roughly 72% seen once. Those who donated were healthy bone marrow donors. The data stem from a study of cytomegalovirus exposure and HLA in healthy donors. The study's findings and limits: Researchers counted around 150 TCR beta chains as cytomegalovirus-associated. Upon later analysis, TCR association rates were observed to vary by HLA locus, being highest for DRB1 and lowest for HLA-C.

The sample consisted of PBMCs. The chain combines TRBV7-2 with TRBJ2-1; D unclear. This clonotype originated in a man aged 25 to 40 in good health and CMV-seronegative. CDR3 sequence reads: CASSKTEQFF. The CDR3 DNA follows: TGTGCCAGCAGCAAGACAGAGCAGTTCTTC.